The 17 T cell receptor beta chains listed next were all sequenced from one sample in a study of blood T cells in healthy people across ages. Alongside a J-beta primer mix, a sample-barcoded 5' primer served in a second PCR lasting about 6 to 12 cycles. MiXCR, run by TCRdb on the 5' RACE reads, gives a single entry per CDR3 protein. Here the sample spans hundreds of thousands of distinct CDR3 sequences, 25% being singletons. This sample also belongs to another study, concerning T cells of mothers and their children.

The sample consisted of blood. Every receptor here comes from a boy between 10 and 17 years old in good health.

The chain uses TRBV29-1 and TRBJ2-2; tentatively, D is TRBD1 or TRBD2 (5 bases each). Germline V gene sequence: CDR1 SQVTM, CDR2 ANQGSEA. The CDR3 consists of 12 residues. The CDR3 sequence: CGGTVNTGELFF. CDR3 sequence (DNA): TGCGGTGGGACGGTGAACACCGGGGAGCTGTTTTTT.

This chain links TRBV7-8 with TRBJ2-5, with 7 bases that match TRBD1. Looked up from germline, CDR1 is SGHVS and CDR2 is FQNEAQ. The CDR3 sequence is 15 residues long. The trim removed 0 bases at V and 5 bases at J, leaving 6 bases unmatched. CDR3 coding DNA: TGTGCCAGCAGCTTAGCGCCCCTCAGGGGGGAGACCCAGTACTTC. It yields the protein CASSLAPLRGETQYF.

There are a few counts of this clonotype. J is TRBJ2-1 and V is TRBV29-1, with a possible D match to TRBD2 (7 bases). The germline V and J ends were trimmed by 4 bases and 3 bases, with 16 bases remaining between them. This CDR3 region has 15 residues. Germline lookup yields CDR1 SQVTM and CDR2 ANQGSEA. In DNA form, the CDR3 reads TGCAGCGTTGCGGGGGGCGATTATTTCTACAATGAGCAGTTCTTC. This sequence encodes CSVAGGDYFYNEQFF.

The rearrangement links TRBV3-1 to TRBJ2-5; D is unresolved. The DNA end is more similar to TRBJ2-1, so the J call may be wrong. The germline V gene has CDR1 LGHDT and CDR2 YNNKEL (reference sequence). This CDR3 contains 13 residues. The CDR3 here is CASSQDGFNEQFF. In DNA form, the CDR3 reads TGTGCCAGCAGCCAAGATGGATTCAATGAGCAGTTCTTC.

J is TRBJ1-3 and V is TRBV7-9; tentatively, D is TRBD1 (5 bases). Germline-derived CDR1 and CDR2 are SEHNR and FQNEAQ (reference sequence). V was trimmed by 1 base and J by 0 bases, leaving 16 bases between them. There are 18 residues in the CDR3. The CDR3 region has the DNA TGTGCCAGCAGCTTAGAAAGTGCGGGACTCAGCTCTGGAAACACCATATATTTT. It specifies CASSLESAGLSSGNTIYF.

The chain links TRBV20-1 to TRBJ2-5, with D tentatively TRBD2 (6 bases). CDR3 length: 16 amino acids. V lost 6 bases and J lost 0, with 20 bases in between. The germline V gene encodes CDR1 DFQATT and CDR2 SNEGSKA (reference sequence). The CDR3 DNA is TGCAGTGCCAGCCACCCGGGACTCCGGTACCAAGAGACCCAGTACTTC. Its protein product is CSASHPGLRYQETQYF.

The table lists this clonotype with a few counts. The chain recombines TRBV18 with TRBJ2-5, with 7 bases matching TRBD2. TRBJ2-1 explains the end of the DNA better; the J call may be wrong. CDR1 and CDR2 (germline): KGHSH, LQKENI. The CDR3 has 16 amino acids. CDR3 DNA: TGTGCCAGCTCACCACCAACCGGGAGGTCTGGGATTGAGCAGTTCTTC. Residues: CASSPPTGRSGIEQFF.

The gene calls are TRBV7-9 and TRBJ2-6; TRBD1 agrees at 8 bases. The CDR3 is 17 residues long. The V gene's germline CDR1 is SEHNR and CDR2 FQNEAQ (reference sequence). The ends lost 4 bases at V and 1 base at J; junction bases unmatched: 6. For the CDR3, the DNA is TGTGCCAGCAGCTCTGACAGGGGCCTATCTGGGGCCAACGTCCTGACTTTC. Residues: CASSSDRGLSGANVLTF.

This chain links TRBV9 with TRBJ2-3; D perhaps matches TRBD2 (6 bases). Trimming pared 3 bases from V and 0 bases from J, leaving 8 bases between. In germline, CDR1 is SGDLS, CDR2 YYNGEE. The CDR3 is 14 residues long. The CDR3 bases are TGTGCCAGCAGCGATGCGGGGAGCACAGATACGCAGTATTTT. It specifies CASSDAGSTDTQYF.

The chain combines TRBV20-1 with TRBJ2-5, with 13 nucleotides matching TRBD2. Matching the DNA end better, TRBJ2-1 makes the J call doubtful. Germline V gene sequence: CDR1 DFQATT, CDR2 SNEGSKA (reference sequence). The CDR3 runs to 17 residues. CDR3 loop: CSAADAAGLAGYNEQFF. The CDR3 bases are TGCAGTGCTGCCGACGCTGCGGGACTAGCGGGGTACAATGAGCAGTTCTTC.

This clonotype occurred a few times. The chain couples TRBV29-1 to TRBJ2-5; a possible D gene is TRBD1 (5 bases). The J call may be faulty, since TRBJ2-7 better matches the DNA end. The CDR3 runs to 14 residues. Germline-derived CDR1 and CDR2 are SQVTM and ANQGSEA. CDR3: CSVEEHGGAYEQYF. CDR3 nucleotides: TGCAGCGTTGAAGAACATGGTGGGGCTTACGAGCAGTACTTC.

This clonotype has just one count. The CDR3 coding sequence is TGTGCCAGCAGCTTGCCCCAGGGGGACTATGGCTACACCTTC. Amino acid sequence: CASSLPQGDYGYTF. The chain couples TRBV5-4 to TRBJ1-2; 7 bases align to TRBD1. Germline CDR1 reads SGHNT; CDR2 reads YYREEE (reference sequence). Germline trimming cut 1 base from V and 3 bases from J; bases unmatched to any gene: 3. The CDR3 is made up of 14 amino acids.

Written as DNA, the CDR3 is TGTGCCAGCAGCAACAAACGGAGGATTGTGGCCCAGTACTTC. This sequence encodes CASSNKRRIVAQYF. V gene TRBV21-1 combines with J gene TRBJ2-1; the D call of TRBD2 is as the table states it, not checked on the DNA. The end of the DNA aligns better with TRBJ2-5, so the J call may be wrong. TRBV21-1 is a known pseudogene. The CDR3 spans 14 residues.

The chain joins TRBV21-1 to TRBJ2-1; TRBD2, the table's D call, lacks a check against the DNA. TRBV21-1 is assigned pseudogene status. There are 13 residues in the CDR3. The CDR3 loop reads CASSPLRADEQFF. The CDR3, as DNA: TGTGCCAGCAGTCCCTTGAGGGCGGATGAGCAGTTCTTC.

To note about this clonotype: A read error is likely, as this CDR3 ends without the conserved phenylalanine or tryptophan. This chain links TRBV6-4 with TRBJ1-2; no clear D gene. V lost 6 bases and J lost 2, with 10 bases in between. CDR3 length: 13 amino acids. Germline assignment: CDR1 MRHNA and CDR2 SNTAGT. The CDR3 nucleotides are TGTGCCAGCAGCCTTGGCCCGAACTATGGCTACACCTAC. Protein sequence: CASSLGPNYGYTY.

V usage is TRBV10-3 and J usage is TRBJ1-2; D is perhaps TRBD1 (6 bases). The CDR3 spans 14 residues. CDR1 ENHRY and CDR2 SYGVKD come from the germline V gene. Trimming removed 8 bases at V and 8 bases at J, with 21 bases between. CDR3 sequence reads: CAIGVTGRGRGYTF. CDR3 nucleotide sequence: TGTGCCATCGGAGTAACAGGGAGAGGTAGAGGCTACACCTTC.

The sample holds a few counts of this clonotype. V and J are TRBV20-1 and TRBJ1-1, with a tentative D call TRBD1 (6 bases). This CDR3 is 16 amino acids long. In germline, CDR1 is DFQATT, CDR2 SNEGSKA (reference sequence). The V end was cut by 5 bases, the J end by 1 base, with 20 bases between. The CDR3 spells CSAQDYRVRENTEAFF. The CDR3 DNA is TGCAGTGCTCAAGATTACAGGGTTCGCGAGAACACTGAAGCTTTCTTT.